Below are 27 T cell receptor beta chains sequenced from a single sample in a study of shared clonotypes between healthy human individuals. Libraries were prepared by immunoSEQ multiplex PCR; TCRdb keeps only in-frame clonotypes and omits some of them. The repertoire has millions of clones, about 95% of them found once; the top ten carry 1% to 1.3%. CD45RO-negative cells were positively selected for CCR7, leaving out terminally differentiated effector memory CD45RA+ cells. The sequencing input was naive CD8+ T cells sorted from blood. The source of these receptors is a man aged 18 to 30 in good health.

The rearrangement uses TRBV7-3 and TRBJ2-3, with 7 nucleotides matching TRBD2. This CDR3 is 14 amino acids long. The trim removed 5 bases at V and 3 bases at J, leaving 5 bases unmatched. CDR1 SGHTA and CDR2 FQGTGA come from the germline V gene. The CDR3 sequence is CASSPVGGTDTQYF. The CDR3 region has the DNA TGTGCCAGCAGCCCAGTCGGGGGGACAGATACGCAGTATTTT.

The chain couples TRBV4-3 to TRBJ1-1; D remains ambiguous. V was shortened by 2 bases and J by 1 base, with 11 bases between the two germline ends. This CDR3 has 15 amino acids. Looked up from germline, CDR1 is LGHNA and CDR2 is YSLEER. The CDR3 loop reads CASSQLAASNTEAFF. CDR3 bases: TGCGCCAGCAGCCAATTAGCAGCCTCGAACACTGAAGCTTTCTTT.

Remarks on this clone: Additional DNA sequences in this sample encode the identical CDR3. The CDR3 region is CASSSGDEQYF. In DNA form, the CDR3 reads TGTGCCAGCAGTTCAGGCGACGAGCAGTACTTC. The chain combines TRBV27 with TRBJ2-7; no definite D call. The V gene lost 4 bases and the J gene lost 5 bases, with 6 bases spanning the gap. Germline V gene lookup returns CDR1 MNHEY and CDR2 SMNVEV (reference sequence). This CDR3 comprises 11 residues.

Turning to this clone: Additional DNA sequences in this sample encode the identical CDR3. The chain's CDR3 is CASSLRPSYEQYF. The CDR3 region has the DNA TGCGCCAGCAGCTTGAGACCCTCCTACGAGCAGTACTTC. The rearrangement uses TRBV5-1 and TRBJ2-7; D is unclear. Germline values: CDR1 SGHRS, CDR2 YFSETQ. Between the trimmed V and J ends, which lost 1 base and 0 bases, there was a span of 5 bases. The CDR3 contains 13 residues.

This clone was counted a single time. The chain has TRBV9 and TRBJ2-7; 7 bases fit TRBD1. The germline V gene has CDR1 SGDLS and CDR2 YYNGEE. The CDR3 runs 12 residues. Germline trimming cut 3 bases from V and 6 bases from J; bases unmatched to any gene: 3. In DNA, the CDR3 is TGTGCCAGCAGCGCTGACAGGGCCGAGCAGTACTTC. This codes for CASSADRAEQYF.

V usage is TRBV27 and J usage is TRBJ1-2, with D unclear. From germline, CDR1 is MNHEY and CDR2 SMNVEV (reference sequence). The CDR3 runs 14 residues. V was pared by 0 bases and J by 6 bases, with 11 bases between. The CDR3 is CASSLSWPGDGYTF. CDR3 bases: TGTGCCAGCAGTTTATCGTGGCCCGGGGATGGCTACACCTTC.

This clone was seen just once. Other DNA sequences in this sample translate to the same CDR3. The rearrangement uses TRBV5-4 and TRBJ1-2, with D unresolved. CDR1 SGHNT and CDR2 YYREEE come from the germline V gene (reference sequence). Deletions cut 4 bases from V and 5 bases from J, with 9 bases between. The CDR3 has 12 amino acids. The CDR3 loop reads CASSPGGYGYTF. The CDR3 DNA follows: TGTGCCAGCAGCCCGGGTGGATATGGCTACACCTTC.

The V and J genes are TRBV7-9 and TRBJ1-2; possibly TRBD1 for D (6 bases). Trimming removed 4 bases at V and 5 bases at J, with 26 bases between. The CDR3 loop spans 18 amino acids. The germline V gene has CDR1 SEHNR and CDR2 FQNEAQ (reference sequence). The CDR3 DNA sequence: TGTGCCAGCAGCTCAGAGTATGACAGGAGCGGGGAGGGATATGGCTACACCTTC. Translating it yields CASSSEYDRSGEGYGYTF.

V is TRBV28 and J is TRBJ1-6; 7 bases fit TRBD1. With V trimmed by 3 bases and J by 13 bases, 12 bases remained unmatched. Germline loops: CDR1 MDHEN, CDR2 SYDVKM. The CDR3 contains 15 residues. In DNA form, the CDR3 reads TGTGCCAGCAGTTTGCTTGTGGGTCCAGGGGGGCCCCTCCACTTT. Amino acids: CASSLLVGPGGPLHF.

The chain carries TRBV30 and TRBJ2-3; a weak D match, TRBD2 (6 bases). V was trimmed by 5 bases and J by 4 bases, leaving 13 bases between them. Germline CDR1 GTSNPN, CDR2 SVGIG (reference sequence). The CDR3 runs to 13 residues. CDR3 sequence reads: CAWSPGSPDTQYF. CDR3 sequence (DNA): TGTGCCTGGTCCCCCGGGAGTCCAGATACGCAGTATTTT.

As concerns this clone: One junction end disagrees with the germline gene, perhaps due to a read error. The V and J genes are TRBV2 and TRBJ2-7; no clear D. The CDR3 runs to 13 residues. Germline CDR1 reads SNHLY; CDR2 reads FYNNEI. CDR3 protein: CTSSDVGAYEQYF. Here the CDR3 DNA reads TGTACCAGCAGTGATGTTGGAGCCTACGAGCAGTACTTC.

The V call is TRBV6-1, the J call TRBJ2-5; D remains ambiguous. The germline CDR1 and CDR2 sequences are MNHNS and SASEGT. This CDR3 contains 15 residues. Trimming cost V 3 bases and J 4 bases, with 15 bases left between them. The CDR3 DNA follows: TGTGCCAGCAGTGACGGGCCCCTGGCCCCAGAGACCCAGTACTTC. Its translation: CASSDGPLAPETQYF.

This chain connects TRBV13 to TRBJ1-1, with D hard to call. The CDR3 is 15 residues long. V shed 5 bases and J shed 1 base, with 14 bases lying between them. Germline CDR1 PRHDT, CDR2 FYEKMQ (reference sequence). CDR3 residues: CASSLRARQNTEAFF. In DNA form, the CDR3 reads TGTGCCAGCAGCCTCCGGGCCCGCCAGAACACTGAAGCTTTCTTT.

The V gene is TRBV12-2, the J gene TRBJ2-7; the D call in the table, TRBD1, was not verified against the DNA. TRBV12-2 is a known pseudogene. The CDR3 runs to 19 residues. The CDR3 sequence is CASRRSIRTTGGSPAWIPF. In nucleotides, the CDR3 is TGTGCAAGTCGCCGCTCGATTCGGACCACAGGGGGCTCACCTGCGTGGATACCCTTC.

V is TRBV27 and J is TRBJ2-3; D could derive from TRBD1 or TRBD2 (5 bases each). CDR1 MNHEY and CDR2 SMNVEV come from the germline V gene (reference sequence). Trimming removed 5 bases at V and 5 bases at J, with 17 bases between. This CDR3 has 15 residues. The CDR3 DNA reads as TGTGCCAGCAGTCCAACCGGGCCGAGGGGAGATACGCAGTATTTT. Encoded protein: CASSPTGPRGDTQYF.

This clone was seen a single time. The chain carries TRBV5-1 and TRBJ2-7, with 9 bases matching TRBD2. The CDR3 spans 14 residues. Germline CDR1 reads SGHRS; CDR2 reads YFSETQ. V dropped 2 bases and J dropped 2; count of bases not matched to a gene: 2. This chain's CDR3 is CASSFSGSPYEQYF. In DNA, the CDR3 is TGCGCCAGCAGCTTTAGCGGGAGCCCCTACGAGCAGTACTTC.

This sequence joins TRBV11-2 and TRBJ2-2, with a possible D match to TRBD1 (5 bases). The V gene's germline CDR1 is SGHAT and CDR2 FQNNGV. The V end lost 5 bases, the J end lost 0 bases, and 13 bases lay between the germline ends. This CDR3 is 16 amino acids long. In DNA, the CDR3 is TGTGCCAGCAGCCAGGTGGGGCTAGCGAACACCGGGGAGCTGTTTTTT. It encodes CASSQVGLANTGELFF.

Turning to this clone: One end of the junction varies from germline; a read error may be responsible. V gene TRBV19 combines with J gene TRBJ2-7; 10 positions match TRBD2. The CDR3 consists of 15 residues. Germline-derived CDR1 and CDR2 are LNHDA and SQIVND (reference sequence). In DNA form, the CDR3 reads TGTGCCAGTAGAAGGGGGACTAGCGAGTCTTACGCGCAGTACTTC. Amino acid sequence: CASRRGTSESYAQYF.

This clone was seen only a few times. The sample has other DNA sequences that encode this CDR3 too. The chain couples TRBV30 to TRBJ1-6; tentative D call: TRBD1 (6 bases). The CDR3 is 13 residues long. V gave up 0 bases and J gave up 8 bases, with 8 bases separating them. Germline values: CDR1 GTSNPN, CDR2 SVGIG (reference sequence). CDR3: CAWSVQGDSPLHF. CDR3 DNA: TGTGCCTGGAGTGTACAGGGAGATTCACCCCTCCACTTT. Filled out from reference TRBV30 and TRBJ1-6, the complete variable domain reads SQTIHQWPATLVQPVGSPLSLECTVEGTSNPNLYWYRQAAGRGLQLLFYSVGIGQISSEVPQNLSASRPQDRQFILSSKKLLLSDSGFYLCAWSVQGDSPLHFGNGTRLTVT.

CDR3 DNA: TGCAGCGTTGACAGTAGTCTCTCAGGCTACGAGCAGTACTTC. This sequence encodes CSVDSSLSGYEQYF. The chain joins TRBV29-1 to TRBJ2-7, with unresolved D. CDR3 size: 14 residues. With 3 bases removed from V and 3 bases from J, the gap between germline ends came to 15 bases. The germline V gene has CDR1 SQVTM and CDR2 ANQGSEA.

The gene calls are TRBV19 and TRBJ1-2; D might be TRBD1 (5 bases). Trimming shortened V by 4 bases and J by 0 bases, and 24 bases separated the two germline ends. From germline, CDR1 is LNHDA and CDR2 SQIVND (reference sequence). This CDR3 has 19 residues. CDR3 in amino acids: CASSSIGVYFSAANYGYTF. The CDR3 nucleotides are TGTGCCAGTAGTAGTATAGGGGTTTACTTTTCTGCGGCTAACTATGGCTACACCTTC. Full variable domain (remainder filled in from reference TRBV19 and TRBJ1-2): DGGITQSPKYLFRKEGQNVTLSCEQNLNHDAMYWYRQDPGQGLRLIYYSQIVNDFQKGDIAEGYSVSREKKESFPLTVTSAQKNPTAFYLCASSSIGVYFSAANYGYTFGSGTRLTVV.

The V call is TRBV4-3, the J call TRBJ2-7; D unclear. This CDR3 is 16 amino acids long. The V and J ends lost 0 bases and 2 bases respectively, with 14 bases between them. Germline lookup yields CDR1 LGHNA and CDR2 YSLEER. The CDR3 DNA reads TGCGCCAGCAGCCAAGACCACCGCCCGGGTCCCTACGAGCAGTACTTC. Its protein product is CASSQDHRPGPYEQYF.

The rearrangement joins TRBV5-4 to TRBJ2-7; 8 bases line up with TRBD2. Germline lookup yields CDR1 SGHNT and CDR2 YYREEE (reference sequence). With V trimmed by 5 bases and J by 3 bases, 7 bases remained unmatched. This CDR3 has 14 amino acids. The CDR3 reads CASSPSAGDYEQYF. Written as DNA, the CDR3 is TGTGCCAGCAGTCCATCAGCGGGGGACTACGAGCAGTACTTC.

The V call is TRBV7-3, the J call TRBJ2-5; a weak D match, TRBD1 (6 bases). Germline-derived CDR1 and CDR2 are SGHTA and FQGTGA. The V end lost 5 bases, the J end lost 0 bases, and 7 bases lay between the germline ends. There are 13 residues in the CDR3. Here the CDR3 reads CASSRDNQETQYF. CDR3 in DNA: TGTGCCAGCAGCCGGGACAACCAAGAGACCCAGTACTTC.

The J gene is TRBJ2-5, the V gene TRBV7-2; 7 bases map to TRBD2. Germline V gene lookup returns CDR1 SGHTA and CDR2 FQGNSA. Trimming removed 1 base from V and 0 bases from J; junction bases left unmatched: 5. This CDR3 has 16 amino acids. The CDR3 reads CASSLVLSGNQETQYF. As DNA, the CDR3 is TGTGCCAGCAGCTTAGTTCTAAGCGGGAACCAAGAGACCCAGTACTTC. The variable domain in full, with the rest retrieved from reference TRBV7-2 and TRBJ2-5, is GAGVSQSPSNKVTEKGKDVELRCDPISGHTALYWYRQSLGQGLEFLIYFQGNSAPDKSGLPSDRFSAERTGGSVSTLTIQRTQQEDSAVYLCASSLVLSGNQETQYFGPGTRLLVL.

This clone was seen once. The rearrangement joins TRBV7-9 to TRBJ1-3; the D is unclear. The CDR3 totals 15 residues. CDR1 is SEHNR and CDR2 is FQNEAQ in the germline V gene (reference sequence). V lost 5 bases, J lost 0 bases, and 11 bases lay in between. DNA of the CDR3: TGTGCCAGCAGCCCCAATGGTTTCTCTGGAAACACCATATATTTT. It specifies CASSPNGFSGNTIYF.

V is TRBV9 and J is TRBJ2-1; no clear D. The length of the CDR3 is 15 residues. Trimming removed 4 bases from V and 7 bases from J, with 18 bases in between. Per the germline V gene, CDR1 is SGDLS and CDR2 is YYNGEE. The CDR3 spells CASSPRTDPGNEQFF. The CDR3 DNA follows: TGTGCCAGCAGCCCTCGGACCGATCCCGGGAATGAGCAGTTCTTC.